This T cell receptor beta chain was recorded in a study of T cells expressing NK-cell markers. Study in general: Cells sorted as CD3+CD56+NKG2C+, CD3+CD56+NKG2C- and CD3+CD56-NKG2C+ T cells supplied the TCR beta repertoires.

The CDR3 is made up of 16 amino acids. TCRdb reprocessed the 5' RACE reads and stores each CDR3 protein as one record, lacking DNA. In all, the sample yields more than 90,000 distinct CDR3 sequences. Input material: blood T cells: a sorted CD56 or NKG2C T cell subset, CD4+ or CD8+ T cells, or bulk PBMC T cells (not recorded which). This chain uses TRBV12-3 or TRBV12-4 with TRBJ2-5; the D call from TCRdb, TRBD1, cannot be confirmed without DNA. This TCR was recovered from a woman aged 18 to 75 in good health. The CDR3: CASSPQQGGSQETQYF.